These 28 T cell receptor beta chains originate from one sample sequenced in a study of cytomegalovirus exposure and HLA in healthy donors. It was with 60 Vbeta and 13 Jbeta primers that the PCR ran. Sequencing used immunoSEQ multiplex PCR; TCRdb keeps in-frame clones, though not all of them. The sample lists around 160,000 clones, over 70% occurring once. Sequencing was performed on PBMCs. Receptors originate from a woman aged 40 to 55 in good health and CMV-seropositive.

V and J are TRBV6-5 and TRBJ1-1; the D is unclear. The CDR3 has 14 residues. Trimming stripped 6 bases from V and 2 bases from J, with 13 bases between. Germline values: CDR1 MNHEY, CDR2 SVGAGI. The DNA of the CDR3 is TGTGCCAGCAGATTACTCGGCGGCAACACTGAAGCTTTCTTT. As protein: CASRLLGGNTEAFF.

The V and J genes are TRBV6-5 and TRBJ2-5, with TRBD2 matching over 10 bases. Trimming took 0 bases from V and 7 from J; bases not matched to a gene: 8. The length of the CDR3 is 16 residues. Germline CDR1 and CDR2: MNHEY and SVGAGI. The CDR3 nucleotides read TGTGCCAGCAGTTACTCGGAGCGGGGGGGCAGGTGGACCCAGTACTTC. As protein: CASSYSERGGRWTQYF.

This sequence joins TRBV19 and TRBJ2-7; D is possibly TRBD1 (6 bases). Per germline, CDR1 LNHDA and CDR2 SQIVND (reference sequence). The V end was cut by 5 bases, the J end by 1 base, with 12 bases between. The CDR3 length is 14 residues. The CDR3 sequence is CASSDRQTSYEQYF. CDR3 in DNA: TGTGCCAGTAGTGACAGGCAGACGTCCTACGAGCAGTACTTC.

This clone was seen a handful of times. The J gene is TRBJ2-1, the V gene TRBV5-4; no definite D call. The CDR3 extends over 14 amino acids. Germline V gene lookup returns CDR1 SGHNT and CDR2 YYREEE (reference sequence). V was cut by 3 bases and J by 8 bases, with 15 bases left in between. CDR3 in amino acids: CASSSQNLPHEQFF. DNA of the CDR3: TGTGCCAGCAGCTCACAAAATCTCCCCCATGAGCAGTTCTTC.

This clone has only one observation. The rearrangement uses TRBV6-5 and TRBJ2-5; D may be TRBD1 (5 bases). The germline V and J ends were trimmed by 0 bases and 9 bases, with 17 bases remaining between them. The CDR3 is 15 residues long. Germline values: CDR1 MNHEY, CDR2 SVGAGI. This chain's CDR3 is CASSYSGQGFRAQYF. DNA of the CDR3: TGTGCCAGCAGTTACTCGGGGCAGGGCTTCCGGGCCCAGTACTTC.

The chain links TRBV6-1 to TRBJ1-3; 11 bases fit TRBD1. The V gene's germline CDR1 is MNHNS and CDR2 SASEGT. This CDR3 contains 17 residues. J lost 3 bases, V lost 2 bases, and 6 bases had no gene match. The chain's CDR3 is CASSEQDRGRFGNTIYF. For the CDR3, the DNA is TGTGCCAGCAGTGAACAGGACAGGGGGCGGTTTGGAAACACCATATATTTT.

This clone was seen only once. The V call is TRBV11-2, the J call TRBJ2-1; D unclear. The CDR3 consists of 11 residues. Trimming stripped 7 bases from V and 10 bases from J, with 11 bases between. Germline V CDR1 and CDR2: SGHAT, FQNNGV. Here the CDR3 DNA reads TGTGCCAGCACCTCCTTTGTCGAGCAGTTCTTC. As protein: CASTSFVEQFF.

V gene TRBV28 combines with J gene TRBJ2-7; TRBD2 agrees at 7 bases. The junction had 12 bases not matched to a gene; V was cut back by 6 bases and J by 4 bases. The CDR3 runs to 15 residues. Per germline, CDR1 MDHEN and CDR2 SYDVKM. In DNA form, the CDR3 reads TGTGCCAGCAGCGCGGCGGCTGCCGGGAGGTACGAGCAGTACTTC. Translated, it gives CASSAAAAGRYEQYF.

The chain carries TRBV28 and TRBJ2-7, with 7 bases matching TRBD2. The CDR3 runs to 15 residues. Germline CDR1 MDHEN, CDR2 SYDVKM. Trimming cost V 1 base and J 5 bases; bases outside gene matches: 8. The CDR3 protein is CASSLSPGGMDEQYF. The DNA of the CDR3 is TGTGCCAGCAGTTTATCCCCGGGGGGAATGGACGAGCAGTACTTC.

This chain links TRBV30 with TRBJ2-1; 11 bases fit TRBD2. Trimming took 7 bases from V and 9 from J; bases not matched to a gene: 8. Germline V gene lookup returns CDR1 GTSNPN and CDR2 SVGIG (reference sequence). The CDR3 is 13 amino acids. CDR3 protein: CALSSGGAGEQFF. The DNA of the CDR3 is TGTGCCTTAAGTAGCGGGGGGGCCGGTGAGCAGTTCTTC.

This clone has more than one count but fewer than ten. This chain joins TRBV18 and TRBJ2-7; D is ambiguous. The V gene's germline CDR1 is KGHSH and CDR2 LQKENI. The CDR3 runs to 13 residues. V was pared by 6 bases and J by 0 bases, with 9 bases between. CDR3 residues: CASSPTASYEQYF. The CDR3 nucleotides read TGTGCCAGCTCTCCGACTGCCTCCTACGAGCAGTACTTC.

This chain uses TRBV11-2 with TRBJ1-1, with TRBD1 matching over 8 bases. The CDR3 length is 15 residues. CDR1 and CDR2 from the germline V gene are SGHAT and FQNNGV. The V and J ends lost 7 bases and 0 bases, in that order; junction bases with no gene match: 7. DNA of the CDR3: TGTGCCAGCAACTATCAGACAGGGGTGAACACTGAAGCTTTCTTT. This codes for CASNYQTGVNTEAFF.

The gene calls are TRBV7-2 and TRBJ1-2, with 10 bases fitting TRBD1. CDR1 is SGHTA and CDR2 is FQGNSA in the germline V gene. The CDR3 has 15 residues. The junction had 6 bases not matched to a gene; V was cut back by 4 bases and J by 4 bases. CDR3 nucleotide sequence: TGTGCCAGCAGCTCGAGACAGGGGGCGGGCTATGGCTACACCTTC. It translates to CASSSRQGAGYGYTF. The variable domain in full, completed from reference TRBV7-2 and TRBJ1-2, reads GAGVSQSPSNKVTEKGKDVELRCDPISGHTALYWYRQSLGQGLEFLIYFQGNSAPDKSGLPSDRFSAERTGGSVSTLTIQRTQQEDSAVYLCASSSRQGAGYGYTFGSGTRLTVV.

CDR3 coding DNA: TGTGCCATCAAAGGGGTGGGGAATGAAAAACTGTTTTTT. Translating gives CAIKGVGNEKLFF. The V call is TRBV10-3, the J call TRBJ1-4; D possibly corresponds to TRBD1 (5 bases). V gave up 7 bases and J gave up 5 bases, with 11 bases separating them. From germline, CDR1 is ENHRY and CDR2 SYGVKD. The CDR3 length is 13 residues.

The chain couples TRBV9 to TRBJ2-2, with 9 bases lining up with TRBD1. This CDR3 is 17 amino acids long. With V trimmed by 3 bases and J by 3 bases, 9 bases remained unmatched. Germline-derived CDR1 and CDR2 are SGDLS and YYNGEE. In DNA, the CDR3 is TGTGCCAGCAGCGGGGACAGGGCAGGGTTAGACACCGGGGAGCTGTTTTTT. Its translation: CASSGDRAGLDTGELFF.

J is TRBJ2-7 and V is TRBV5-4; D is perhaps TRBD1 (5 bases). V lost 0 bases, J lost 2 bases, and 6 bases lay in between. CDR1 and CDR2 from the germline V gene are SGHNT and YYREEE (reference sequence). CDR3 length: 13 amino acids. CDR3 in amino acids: CASSLDRTYEQYF. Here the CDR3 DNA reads TGTGCCAGCAGCTTGGACAGGACCTACGAGCAGTACTTC.

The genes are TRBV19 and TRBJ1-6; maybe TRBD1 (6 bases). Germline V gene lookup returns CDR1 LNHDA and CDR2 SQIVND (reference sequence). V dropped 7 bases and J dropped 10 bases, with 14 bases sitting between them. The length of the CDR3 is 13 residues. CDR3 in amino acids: CASKEGGRSPLHF. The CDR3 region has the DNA TGTGCCAGTAAGGAAGGGGGTCGGTCACCCCTCCACTTT. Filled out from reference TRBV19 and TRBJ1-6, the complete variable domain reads DGGITQSPKYLFRKEGQNVTLSCEQNLNHDAMYWYRQDPGQGLRLIYYSQIVNDFQKGDIAEGYSVSREKKESFPLTVTSAQKNPTAFYLCASKEGGRSPLHFGNGTRLTVT.

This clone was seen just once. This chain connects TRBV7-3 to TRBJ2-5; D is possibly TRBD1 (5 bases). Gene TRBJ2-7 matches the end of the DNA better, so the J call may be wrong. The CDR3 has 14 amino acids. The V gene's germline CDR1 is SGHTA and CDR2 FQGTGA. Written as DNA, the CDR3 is TGTGCCAGCAGCTCGACCGACGAGACAGACGAGCAGTACTTC. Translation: CASSSTDETDEQYF.

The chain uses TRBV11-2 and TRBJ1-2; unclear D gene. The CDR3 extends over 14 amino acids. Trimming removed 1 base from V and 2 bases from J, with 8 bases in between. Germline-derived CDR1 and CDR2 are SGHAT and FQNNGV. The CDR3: CASSLGTANYGYTF. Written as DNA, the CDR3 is TGTGCCAGCAGCTTAGGTACAGCAAACTATGGCTACACCTTC.

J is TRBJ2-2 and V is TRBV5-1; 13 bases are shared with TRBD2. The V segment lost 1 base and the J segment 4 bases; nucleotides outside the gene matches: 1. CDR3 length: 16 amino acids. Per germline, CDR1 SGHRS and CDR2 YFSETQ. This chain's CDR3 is CASSLRTSGGTGELFF. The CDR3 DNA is TGCGCCAGCAGCTTGAGGACTAGCGGGGGCACCGGGGAGCTGTTTTTT.

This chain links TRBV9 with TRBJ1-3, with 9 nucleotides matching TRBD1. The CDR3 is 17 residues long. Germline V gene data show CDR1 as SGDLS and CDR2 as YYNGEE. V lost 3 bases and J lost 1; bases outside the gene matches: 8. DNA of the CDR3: TGTGCCAGCAGCGCAACCCCGGGACAGGGTTCTGGAAACACCATATATTTT. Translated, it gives CASSATPGQGSGNTIYF.

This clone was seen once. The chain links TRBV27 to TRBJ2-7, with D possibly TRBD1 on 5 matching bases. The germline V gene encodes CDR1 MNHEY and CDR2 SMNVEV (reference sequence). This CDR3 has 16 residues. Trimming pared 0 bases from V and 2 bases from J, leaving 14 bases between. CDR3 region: CASSLSNSPGPYEQYF. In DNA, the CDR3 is TGTGCCAGCAGTTTATCGAACTCGCCAGGGCCCTACGAGCAGTACTTC.

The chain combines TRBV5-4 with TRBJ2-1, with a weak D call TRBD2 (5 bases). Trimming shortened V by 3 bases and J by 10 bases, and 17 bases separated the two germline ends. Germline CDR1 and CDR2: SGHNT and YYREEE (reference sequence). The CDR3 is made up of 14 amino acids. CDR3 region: CASSSPIRTCEQFF. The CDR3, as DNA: TGTGCCAGCAGCTCCCCTATCCGGACTTGCGAGCAGTTCTTC.

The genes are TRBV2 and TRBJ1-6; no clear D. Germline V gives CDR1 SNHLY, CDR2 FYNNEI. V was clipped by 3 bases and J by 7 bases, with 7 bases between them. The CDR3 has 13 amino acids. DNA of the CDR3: TGTGCCAGCAGTGACGGGGTAAATTCACCCCTCCACTTT. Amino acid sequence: CASSDGVNSPLHF.

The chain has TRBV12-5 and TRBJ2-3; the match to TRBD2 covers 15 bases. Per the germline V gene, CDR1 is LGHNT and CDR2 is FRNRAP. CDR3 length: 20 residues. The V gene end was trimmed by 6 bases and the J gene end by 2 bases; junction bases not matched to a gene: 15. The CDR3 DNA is TGTGCTAGTGGAAAGGGACTAGCGGGGGGCCCCATCGTTGACACAGATACGCAGTATTTT. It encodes CASGKGLAGGPIVDTDTQYF.

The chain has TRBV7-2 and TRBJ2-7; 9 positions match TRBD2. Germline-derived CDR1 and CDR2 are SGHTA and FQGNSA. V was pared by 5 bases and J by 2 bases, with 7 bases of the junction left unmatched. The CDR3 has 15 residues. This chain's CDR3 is CASSRPAGGPYEQYF. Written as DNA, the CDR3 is TGTGCCAGCAGCCGCCCAGCGGGGGGCCCCTACGAGCAGTACTTC.

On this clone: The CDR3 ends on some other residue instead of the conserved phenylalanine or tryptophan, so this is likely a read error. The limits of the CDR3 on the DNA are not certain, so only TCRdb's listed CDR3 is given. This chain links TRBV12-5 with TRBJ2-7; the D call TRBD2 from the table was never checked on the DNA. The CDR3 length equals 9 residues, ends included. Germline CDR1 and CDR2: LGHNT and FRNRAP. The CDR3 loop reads CASGETSPP.

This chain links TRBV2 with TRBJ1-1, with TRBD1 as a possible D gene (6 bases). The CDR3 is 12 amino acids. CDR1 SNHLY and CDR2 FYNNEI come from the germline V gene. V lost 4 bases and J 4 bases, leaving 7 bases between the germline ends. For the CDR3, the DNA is TGTGCCAGCAGTGGGGGGCGCACTGAAGCTTTCTTT. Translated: CASSGGRTEAFF.